A single sample is the source of the 29 T cell receptor beta chains below, sequenced in a study of siplizumab effects on memory and regulatory T cells. Measured with immunoSEQ multiplex PCR; TCRdb has only the in-frame clones, and not every one. The profile shows approximately 56,000 clones, around 97% of them singletons. The sample comprised naive CD8+ T cells sorted from blood. All receptors derive from a human donor in good health.

This rearrangement joins TRBV19 to TRBJ2-1; D is possibly TRBD2 (5 bases). Germline CDR1 is LNHDA and CDR2 is SQIVND (reference sequence). The CDR3 is made up of 15 amino acids. With 1 base removed from V and 7 bases from J, the gap between germline ends came to 14 bases. The CDR3, as DNA: TGTGCCAGTAGTATAGGGAGAGGGCTTGGTAATGAGCAGTTCTTC. This encodes CASSIGRGLGNEQFF.

This chain joins TRBV30 and TRBJ1-3; weak D call: TRBD1 (5 bases). The CDR3 runs to 16 residues. V was cut by 2 bases and J by 0 bases, with 14 bases left in between. Germline CDR1 is GTSNPN and CDR2 is SVGIG (reference sequence). CDR3 in DNA: TGTGCCTGGAGTCCGGAAGACAGATTCTCTGGAAACACCATATATTTT. It translates to CAWSPEDRFSGNTIYF. Looking up the rest from reference TRBV30 and TRBJ1-3 gives the full variable domain: SQTIHQWPATLVQPVGSPLSLECTVEGTSNPNLYWYRQAAGRGLQLLFYSVGIGQISSEVPQNLSASRPQDRQFILSSKKLLLSDSGFYLCAWSPEDRFSGNTIYFGEGSWLTVV.

This clone was recorded a few times. CDR3: CASSARVFRDEQYF. CDR3 nucleotides: TGTGCCAGCAGCGCACGGGTCTTCAGAGACGAGCAGTACTTC. V and J are TRBV9 and TRBJ2-7, with D unclear. CDR1 is SGDLS and CDR2 is YYNGEE in the germline V gene. V gave up 3 bases and J gave up 5 bases, with 15 bases separating them. The CDR3 length is 14 residues.

The chain joins TRBV6-5 to TRBJ2-7, with a possible D match to TRBD2 (5 bases). This CDR3 is built from 13 residues. The V end lost 2 bases, the J end lost 3 bases, and 8 bases lay between the germline ends. Germline V CDR1 and CDR2: MNHEY, SVGAGI. The CDR3 is CASSYRDFYEQYF. Here the CDR3 DNA reads TGTGCCAGCAGTTACCGGGATTTCTACGAGCAGTACTTC.

The V and J genes are TRBV19 and TRBJ1-1; possible D gene TRBD1, 6 bases. CDR1 LNHDA and CDR2 SQIVND come from the germline V gene (reference sequence). The CDR3 covers 16 residues. Trimming took 1 base from V and 4 from J, leaving 16 bases between them. The CDR3 bases are TGTGCCAGTAGTATAGGTTGGTCTCGGGGGCGCACTGAAGCTTTCTTT. Its translation: CASSIGWSRGRTEAFF. Supplemented by reference TRBV19 and TRBJ1-1, the full variable domain reads DGGITQSPKYLFRKEGQNVTLSCEQNLNHDAMYWYRQDPGQGLRLIYYSQIVNDFQKGDIAEGYSVSREKKESFPLTVTSAQKNPTAFYLCASSIGWSRGRTEAFFGQGTRLTVV.

The CDR3 coding sequence is TGCGCCAGCAGTTACTTCGGACTGGAGGAAATGTCCTACGAGCAGTACTTC. Its protein product is CASSYFGLEEMSYEQYF. The gene calls are TRBV5-1 and TRBJ2-7; TRBD2 is a possible D gene (5 bases). From germline, CDR1 is SGHRS and CDR2 YFSETQ. Trimming removed 5 bases at V and 1 base at J, with 22 bases between. The CDR3 contains 17 residues.

The table lists this clone with a count of one. The chain combines TRBV13 with TRBJ2-7, with 8 positions matching TRBD2. Germline-derived CDR1 and CDR2 are PRHDT and FYEKMQ (reference sequence). With V trimmed by 3 bases and J by 4 bases, 2 bases remained unmatched. CDR3 length equals 13 residues. The CDR3: CASSLAGGYEQYF. CDR3 DNA: TGTGCCAGCAGCTTGGCGGGAGGTTACGAGCAGTACTTC.

The chain links TRBV4-2 to TRBJ2-7; D could derive from TRBD1 or TRBD2 (5 bases each). This CDR3 contains 16 residues. Trimming removed 0 bases at V and 2 bases at J, with 14 bases between. The germline CDR1 and CDR2 sequences are LGHNA and YNFKEQ. In nucleotides, the CDR3 is TGTGCCAGCAGCCAAGATACCGGGACGGGGACCTACGAGCAGTACTTC. This gives the protein CASSQDTGTGTYEQYF.

The chain combines TRBV5-1 with TRBJ2-7; no clear D. V lost 0 bases, J lost 3 bases, and 7 bases lay in between. CDR3 length equals 13 residues. CDR1 is SGHRS, CDR2 YFSETQ, per germline. CDR3 amino acids: CASSLASGYEQYF. CDR3 sequence (DNA): TGCGCCAGCAGCTTGGCGTCGGGCTACGAGCAGTACTTC.

On this clone: Mismatch with germline at one junction end may stem from a read error. The genes are TRBV7-6 and TRBJ2-7; D is ambiguous. Germline V gene sequence: CDR1 SGHVS, CDR2 FNYEAQ. CDR3 size: 11 residues. The CDR3 protein is CASGLGREQYF. CDR3 in DNA: TGTGCCAGCGGCTTAGGACGCGAGCAGTACTTC.

The V gene is TRBV28, the J gene TRBJ2-7; tentatively, D is TRBD1 (5 bases). The germline V and J ends were trimmed by 6 bases and 4 bases, with 16 bases remaining between them. CDR1 is MDHEN and CDR2 is SYDVKM in the germline V gene. The CDR3 runs to 14 residues. The CDR3 coding sequence is TGTGCCAGCAGAAATCAGGGAAGCAAGTACGAGCAGTACTTC. This codes for CASRNQGSKYEQYF.

Written as DNA, the CDR3 is TGTGCCAGCAGCACGACGGAGGAGACCCAGTACTTC. Translating gives CASSTTEETQYF. The chain joins TRBV7-8 to TRBJ2-5, with D unresolved. The CDR3 has 12 amino acids. Trimming removed 5 bases at V and 5 bases at J, with 9 bases between. Germline values: CDR1 SGHVS, CDR2 FQNEAQ.

This clone has only one observation. V gene TRBV2 combines with J gene TRBJ2-7, with D possibly being TRBD1 (6 bases). The CDR3 loop spans 14 amino acids. Trimming took off 5 bases at V and 2 bases at J, with 13 bases between the two ends. Germline CDR1 is SNHLY and CDR2 is FYNNEI. The CDR3 nucleotides are TGTGCCAGCAGTTGGACAGTTGCGACCTACGAGCAGTACTTC. Its translation is CASSWTVATYEQYF.

The V call is TRBV19, the J call TRBJ2-7; possible D gene TRBD2, 6 bases. V was clipped by 3 bases and J by 3 bases, with 15 bases between them. CDR1 is LNHDA, CDR2 SQIVND, per germline (reference sequence). CDR3 length equals 15 residues. The CDR3 DNA sequence: TGTGCCAGTAGTATGGGGTCGGGACTGCGCTACGAGCAGTACTTC. Protein sequence: CASSMGSGLRYEQYF.

This chain joins TRBV19 and TRBJ2-1, with unresolved D. Trimming removed 6 bases at V and 0 bases at J, with 9 bases between. The CDR3 loop spans 14 amino acids. Germline V gives CDR1 LNHDA, CDR2 SQIVND (reference sequence). CDR3 region: CASSAVHSYNEQFF. The CDR3 DNA follows: TGTGCCAGTAGCGCGGTCCACTCCTACAATGAGCAGTTCTTC.

Here the CDR3 reads CASNRFLGLNTEAFF. DNA for the CDR3: TGTGCCAGCAACAGGTTTCTGGGGTTGAACACTGAAGCTTTCTTT. V usage is TRBV6-1 and J usage is TRBJ1-1, with D possibly matching TRBD1 (5 bases). The CDR3 extends over 15 amino acids. Germline CDR1 is MNHNS and CDR2 is SASEGT. The germline V and J ends were trimmed by 7 bases and 0 bases, with 15 bases remaining between them.

The chain recombines TRBV6-5 with TRBJ1-4; D ambiguous. The CDR3 consists of 15 residues. The V end was cut by 2 bases, the J end by 3 bases, with 10 bases between. Germline V gene lookup returns CDR1 MNHEY and CDR2 SVGAGI. The CDR3 is CASSYTARPNEKLFF. The CDR3 DNA is TGTGCCAGCAGTTACACGGCCAGACCTAATGAAAAACTGTTTTTT.

The chain is built from TRBV5-6 and TRBJ2-3; D is uncertain. Germline V gene sequence: CDR1 SGHDT, CDR2 YYEEEE. V was pared by 0 bases and J by 2 bases, with 4 bases between. The CDR3 is 13 residues long. CDR3 DNA: TGTGCCAGCAGCTTGGTCCTCACAGATACGCAGTATTTT. Encoded protein: CASSLVLTDTQYF.

The V call is TRBV28, the J call TRBJ2-7; D is undetermined. Trimming cost V 3 bases and J 9 bases, with 9 bases left between them. This CDR3 comprises 11 residues. Germline V CDR1 and CDR2: MDHEN, SYDVKM. The CDR3 loop reads CASSFGDGQYF. The CDR3 coding sequence is TGTGCCAGCAGTTTCGGCGACGGGCAGTACTTC.

Here the CDR3 reads CASTRIRSGELFF. The CDR3 nucleotides are TGTGCCAGCACCCGCATACGAAGCGGGGAGCTGTTTTTT. V usage is TRBV6-1 and J usage is TRBJ2-2; D gene unclear. The CDR3 has 13 residues. The germline gives CDR1 MNHNS, CDR2 SASEGT. Trimming stripped 7 bases from V and 7 bases from J, with 13 bases between.

The chain links TRBV14 to TRBJ2-7; no clear D. Trimming pared 1 base from V and 1 base from J, leaving 8 bases between. CDR3 length equals 14 residues. Germline CDR1 SGHDN, CDR2 FVKESK. In DNA form, the CDR3 reads TGTGCCAGCAGCCAAGTCGGCATTTCCTACGAGCAGTACTTC. It translates to CASSQVGISYEQYF. The variable domain in full, completed from reference TRBV14 and TRBJ2-7, reads EAGVTQFPSHSVIEKGQTVTLRCDPISGHDNLYWYRRVMGKEIKFLLHFVKESKQDESGMPNNRFLAERTGGTYSTLKVQPAELEDSGVYFCASSQVGISYEQYFGPGTRLTVT.

A remark on this clone: The same CDR3 is also encoded by other DNA sequences in this sample. The genes are TRBV27 and TRBJ2-7; 8 positions agree with TRBD1. Germline V gene lookup returns CDR1 MNHEY and CDR2 SMNVEV (reference sequence). This CDR3 has 14 amino acids. J lost 4 bases, V lost 4 bases, and 6 bases had no gene match. CDR3 region: CASSSGTGGYEQYF. In DNA form, the CDR3 reads TGTGCCAGCAGTTCCGGGACAGGAGGGTACGAGCAGTACTTC.

The chain carries TRBV6-5 and TRBJ2-4, with 7 bases aligning to TRBD1. The CDR3 extends over 14 amino acids. V was pared by 5 bases and J by 5 bases, with 6 bases of the junction left unmatched. CDR1 MNHEY and CDR2 SVGAGI come from the germline V gene. As DNA, the CDR3 is TGTGCCAGCAGTAGCCGGGACAGAGAAAACATTCAGTACTTC. Translation: CASSSRDRENIQYF.

The chain couples TRBV27 to TRBJ2-3; D is possibly TRBD2 (6 bases). V was pared by 3 bases and J by 2 bases, with 18 bases between. CDR3 length equals 17 residues. Per the germline V gene, CDR1 is MNHEY and CDR2 is SMNVEV (reference sequence). In DNA form, the CDR3 reads TGTGCCAGCAGTTTTATGTCTTCTCAGGGACTCACAGATACGCAGTATTTT. Its protein product is CASSFMSSQGLTDTQYF.

The chain uses TRBV2 and TRBJ2-7; D is uncertain. Germline V gene sequence: CDR1 SNHLY, CDR2 FYNNEI. CDR3 length equals 12 residues. V was pared by 4 bases and J by 2 bases, with 6 bases between. CDR3: CASSVPTYEQYF. Here the CDR3 DNA reads TGTGCCAGCAGTGTACCAACCTACGAGCAGTACTTC.

This clone was picked up a small number of times. This chain connects TRBV19 to TRBJ2-1, with 7 bases aligning to TRBD2. The germline CDR1 and CDR2 sequences are LNHDA and SQIVND (reference sequence). CDR3 length equals 14 residues. V lost 4 bases, J lost 0 bases, and 0 bases stayed unmatched. CDR3 sequence (DNA): TGTGCCAGTAGTAGCGGGAGCTCCTACAATGAGCAGTTCTTC. It is translated as CASSSGSSYNEQFF.

The genes are TRBV27 and TRBJ1-1; weak D call: TRBD1 (6 bases). The ends were cut back, 9 bases at V and 5 bases at J, with 25 bases in the middle. CDR1 and CDR2 from the germline V gene are MNHEY and SMNVEV (reference sequence). The CDR3 is 16 amino acids. CDR3 in amino acids: CARVNYREFTGTEAFF. Here the CDR3 DNA reads TGTGCCAGGGTAAATTACAGGGAATTTACCGGAACTGAAGCTTTCTTT.

V usage is TRBV15 and J usage is TRBJ2-2; TRBD2 aligns across 12 bases. V was clipped by 2 bases and J by 1 base; unmatched bases: 11. CDR1 LNHNV and CDR2 YYDKDF come from the germline V gene (reference sequence). The CDR3 spans 20 residues. CDR3 in amino acids: CATSRPLWTSGIGNTGELFF. DNA of the CDR3: TGTGCCACCAGCAGACCCCTTTGGACTAGCGGGATCGGGAACACCGGGGAGCTGTTTTTT.

V and J are TRBV7-6 and TRBJ2-7; TRBD1 aligns across 9 bases. The V segment lost 3 bases and the J segment 7 bases; nucleotides outside the gene matches: 7. The CDR3 length is 14 residues. The V gene's germline CDR1 is SGHVS and CDR2 FNYEAQ. The chain's CDR3 is CASSLGTGSSEQYF. The CDR3 region has the DNA TGTGCCAGCAGCTTGGGGACAGGGTCAAGTGAGCAGTACTTC.